This T cell receptor beta chain was documented in a study of T-cell memory formation after mild COVID-19. Study results and caveats: Proof of SARS-CoV-2 specificity was absent for the second-wave clones that crested on day 37.

A single record per CDR3 protein comes from TCRdb applying MiXCR to the 5' RACE reads. The table shows about 470,000 distinct CDR3 sequences, with 25% occurring only once. The CDR3 runs to 15 residues. Germline values: CDR1 LGHDT, CDR2 YNNKEL (reference sequence). Trimming shortened V by 1 base and J by 6 bases, and 16 bases separated the two germline ends. Of note for this clonotype: The antigen is undetermined.

This TCR was sampled from an adult woman who had mild COVID-19 (a few samples of this study predate the infection). Cell type and time point are not known. The gene calls are TRBV3-1 and TRBJ2-7, with a possible D match to TRBD2 (5 bases). The specimen sequenced was PBMCs or a T cell subset sorted from them (not recorded which). The CDR3 spells CASSQGWAGTGEQYF. CDR3 in DNA: TGTGCCAGCAGCCAAGGCTGGGCGGGCACCGGCGAGCAGTACTTC.